This TCR beta chain was sequenced in a study of OX40 agonist ivuxolimab in advanced cancers. Study in general: Partial responses, seen in three patients, involved one hepatocellular carcinoma and two cutaneous melanomas.

Study results and caveats: The expanded peripheral T cells' antigen specificity was not determined. Among the lowest levels of clonal expansion were found in partial responders at 0.1-3.0 mg/kg.

As to this clone: Antigen unknown. Within the sample, other DNA sequences also encode this same CDR3.

CDR1 is SQVTM and CDR2 is ANQGSEA in the germline V gene. Trimming removed 1 base from V and 2 bases from J, with 2 bases in between. The CDR3 loop spans 11 amino acids. The repertoire was sequenced with immunoSEQ multiplex PCR; TCRdb's copy has only in-frame clones and lacks some. The sample carries over 15,000 clones, about 81% recorded once. Autoimmune disease history or systemic immunosuppression meant exclusion. This chain links TRBV29-1 with TRBJ1-1; D is unclear. This receptor was obtained from an adult with an advanced solid tumor such as melanoma, head and neck, liver or kidney cancer. This specimen was CD4+ or CD8+ T cells sorted from blood, taken in a trial of the OX40 agonist ivuxolimab. The CDR3 loop is CSVEGNTEAFF. The CDR3 DNA reads TGCAGCGTTGAAGGCAACACTGAAGCTTTCTTT.